The 15 T cell receptor beta chains reported below all come from one sample, sequenced in a study of blood T cell repertoires in COVID-19. This table comes from immunoSEQ multiplex PCR, and its TCRdb copy is limited to in-frame clones, with some not included. In the table there are about 80,000 clones, roughly 78% of which are singletons. Sample: peripheral blood. The receptors stem from a man in his sixties with acute or convalescent COVID-19.

V and J are TRBV11-2 and TRBJ1-5; possibly TRBD1 for D (6 bases). Germline V gene data show CDR1 as SGHAT and CDR2 as FQNNGV. The V end lost 5 bases, the J end lost 5 bases, and 13 bases lay between the germline ends. The CDR3 has 14 amino acids. The CDR3 bases are TGTGCCAGCAGCCCAACAGGGCCACATCAGCCCCAGCATTTT. It is translated as CASSPTGPHQPQHF.

This chain links TRBV2 with TRBJ1-2; D perhaps matches TRBD1 (5 bases). Germline CDR1 SNHLY, CDR2 FYNNEI. The V end lost 5 bases, the J end lost 3 bases, and 7 bases lay between the germline ends. This CDR3 has 12 residues. The CDR3 spells CASSPTDYGYTF. The CDR3 DNA reads as TGTGCCAGCAGTCCGACAGACTATGGCTACACCTTC.

The chain couples TRBV18 to TRBJ2-1; D perhaps matches TRBD2 (6 bases). V shed 2 bases and J shed 1 base, with 9 bases lying between them. Germline loops: CDR1 KGHSH, CDR2 LQKENI. The CDR3 length is 15 residues. This chain's CDR3 is CASSPKEGSYNEQFF. Written as DNA, the CDR3 is TGTGCCAGCTCACCAAAGGAGGGGTCCTACAATGAGCAGTTCTTC.

The genes are TRBV7-3 and TRBJ2-3; 9 positions match TRBD2. CDR1 SGHTA and CDR2 FQGTGA come from the germline V gene. This CDR3 contains 14 residues. J gave up 4 bases and V 5 bases, and 4 bases lay outside the gene matches. The CDR3, as DNA: TGTGCCAGCAGCCTATTAGCGGGGGCAGATACGCAGTATTTT. Encoded protein: CASSLLAGADTQYF.

This chain uses TRBV5-1 with TRBJ1-1, with 11 bases lining up with TRBD1. The CDR3 length is 15 residues. Germline CDR1 SGHRS, CDR2 YFSETQ. J was trimmed by 1 base and V by 3 bases; bases with no gene match: 2. Here the CDR3 reads CASSSGQGANTEAFF. CDR3 nucleotide sequence: TGCGCCAGCAGCTCCGGACAGGGGGCGAACACTGAAGCTTTCTTT.

V and J are TRBV6-4 and TRBJ2-2; TRBD1 is a possible D gene (5 bases). V gave up 4 bases and J gave up 5 bases, with 8 bases separating them. Germline CDR1 reads MRHNA; CDR2 reads SNTAGT. The CDR3 is made up of 13 amino acids. The chain's CDR3 is CASSVTGTGELFF. Here the CDR3 DNA reads TGTGCCAGCAGTGTTACAGGAACCGGGGAGCTGTTTTTT.

The rearrangement links TRBV28 to TRBJ1-2; D uncertain. Trimming took 2 bases from V and 2 from J, leaving 12 bases between them. This CDR3 has 15 residues. In germline, CDR1 is MDHEN, CDR2 SYDVKM. The chain's CDR3 is CASSLGGRANYGYTF. For the CDR3, the DNA is TGTGCCAGCAGTTTAGGTGGGCGGGCCAACTATGGCTACACCTTC.

V usage is TRBV7-2 and J usage is TRBJ1-4; perhaps TRBD1 as D (5 bases). Germline loops: CDR1 SGHTA, CDR2 FQGNSA. This CDR3 contains 15 residues. With 5 bases removed from V and 5 bases from J, the gap between germline ends came to 15 bases. Written as DNA, the CDR3 is TGTGCCAGCAGCCGGTCGGGGGGGGAAAATGAAAAACTGTTTTTT. Its protein is CASSRSGGENEKLFF.

V gene TRBV27 combines with J gene TRBJ2-1, with 10 bases lining up with TRBD2. The V segment lost 2 bases and the J segment 14 bases; nucleotides outside the gene matches: 9. The length of the CDR3 is 14 residues. Germline assignment: CDR1 MNHEY and CDR2 SMNVEV (reference sequence). CDR3 amino acids: CASSLLAGAGTEFF. Here the CDR3 DNA reads TGTGCCAGCAGTTTACTAGCGGGGGCAGGGACGGAGTTCTTC.

Comments on this clone: Other DNA sequences from this sample encode an identical CDR3 as well. The chain links TRBV12-3 or TRBV12-4 to TRBJ1-3; maybe TRBD1 (6 bases). The CDR3 contains 13 residues. The V gene lost 5 bases and the J gene lost 4 bases, with 9 bases spanning the gap. The CDR3 here is CASSGDRGNTIYF. The DNA of the CDR3 is TGTGCCAGCAGTGGCGACAGGGGAAACACCATATATTTT.

The rearrangement links TRBV19 to TRBJ2-2; 8 bases agree with TRBD2. Germline V lookup: CDR1 LNHDA, CDR2 SQIVND (reference sequence). This CDR3 comprises 15 residues. Unmatched junction bases numbered 3, after V lost 5 bases and J lost 1 base. CDR3 residues: CASSSAGGNTGELFF. In nucleotides, the CDR3 is TGTGCCAGTAGTTCGGCGGGGGGGAACACCGGGGAGCTGTTTTTT.

The rearrangement uses TRBV7-3 and TRBJ2-2; D is ambiguous. V lost 5 bases and J lost 2, with 12 bases in between. CDR3 length: 15 residues. Germline loops: CDR1 SGHTA, CDR2 FQGTGA. The CDR3 spells CASSPSTVNTGELFF. DNA of the CDR3: TGTGCCAGCAGCCCGTCGACTGTAAACACCGGGGAGCTGTTTTTT.

This clone was observed a handful of times. The chain is built from TRBV2 and TRBJ2-3; D might be TRBD1 (6 bases). This CDR3 has 14 amino acids. CDR1 is SNHLY, CDR2 FYNNEI, per germline. Trimming pared 1 base from V and 3 bases from J, leaving 8 bases between. For the CDR3, the DNA is TGTGCCAGCAGTGAAGACAGGGCAACAGATACGCAGTATTTT. Its protein is CASSEDRATDTQYF.

A remark on this clone: A junction end diverges from the germline sequence, so it may reflect a read error. The chain employs TRBV6-4 and TRBJ2-2, with TRBD2 matching 11 bases. Per the germline V gene, CDR1 is MRHNA and CDR2 is SNTAGT. This CDR3 contains 18 residues. CDR3 residues: CASSEKLAGGVVHRGAVF. The CDR3 DNA reads as TGTGCCAGCAGTGAGAAGCTAGCGGGGGGAGTGGTGCACCGGGGAGCTGTTTTT.

The chain is built from TRBV3-1 (or the pseudogene TRBV3-2) and TRBJ2-1; 9 bases align to TRBD2. Per germline, CDR1 LGHDT and CDR2 YNNKEL (reference sequence). The CDR3 covers 17 residues. The ends lost 3 bases at V and 8 bases at J; junction bases unmatched: 14. CDR3: CASSHLRAGGIGDEQFF. Written as DNA, the CDR3 is TGTGCCAGCAGCCACCTCCGGGCGGGGGGGATAGGCGATGAGCAGTTCTTC.